Listed below are T cell receptor beta chains from one sample, sequenced in a study of cytomegalovirus exposure and HLA in healthy donors. Profiling relied on immunoSEQ multiplex PCR, and the TCRdb table lists in-frame clones only, not all of them. Of around 280,000 clones listed, around 90% were seen once; the top ten hold approximately 2.2%. Sequencing input: PBMCs. The receptors shown here come from a woman between 18 and 29 years old in good health and CMV-seronegative. Both conserved end residues are trimmed from each CDR3. The D gene is left open where the match is weak. Size tells how often a clone was seen (once, few, many) or the class of an expanded clone, and some rows leave it out.

D,J,size,V,CDR3
TRBD2,TRBJ2-7,once,TRBV4-1,ASSQPAEGRAYEQY
NA,TRBJ2-7,NA,TRBV10-3,AISEGREANEQY
TRBD1,TRBJ2-7,NA,TRBV6-5,ASNNRGRGYEQY
NA,TRBJ1-1,NA,TRBV7-7,ASSLYAGAEAF
NA,TRBJ2-3,once,TRBV5-4,ASSEVTDTQY
NA,TRBJ1-6,NA,TRBV27,ASTTGSSPLH
NA,TRBJ1-1,NA,TRBV29-1,SVDPDGTEAF
TRBD1,TRBJ2-7,NA,TRBV2,ASSPWAGGSEQY
NA,TRBJ1-5,NA,TRBV13,ASSSRGHGDGPQH
NA,TRBJ2-3,NA,TRBV30,AWSLSSTDTQY
NA,TRBJ2-7,NA,TRBV1,TSSQQSGGTYEQY
NA,TRBJ2-3,NA,TRBV9,ASSYSLDTQY
NA,TRBJ2-5,NA,TRBV11-2,ASSLYDGVGQETQY
TRBD2,TRBJ2-5,NA,TRBV10-3,AISESGGAETQY
NA,TRBJ1-2,once,TRBV11-3,ASSLVIRDSGLPNYGYT
TRBD1,TRBJ2-5,NA,TRBV5-1,ASSRDRVEETQY
TRBD1,NA,NA,TRBV5-4,ASSSSGGTGDEQY
TRBD1,TRBJ1-5,NA,TRBV19,ASRGRDQPQH
NA,TRBJ1-3,NA,TRBV7-9,SSSSGTPFRH
NA,TRBJ1-2,NA,TRBV6-6,ASSPRLGYT
NA,TRBJ1-6,NA,TRBV6-5,ASSFEAGRSPLH
NA,TRBJ2-2,NA,TRBV5-6,ASSLVRNGVTGELF
TRBD1,TRBJ1-1,NA,TRBV19,ASSTNYRGLNTEAF
NA,TRBJ1-2,NA,TRBV9,ASSVEGNLNYGYT
TRBD2,TRBJ2-3,NA,TRBV28,ASSLLAGGQDTQY
NA,TRBJ1-2,NA,TRBV5-5,ASRDGAYGYT
TRBD2,TRBJ2-3,NA,TRBV5-1,ASSLGTSRSTDTQY
NA,TRBJ2-7,NA,TRBV14,ASSQVVGTSYEQY
TRBD1,TRBJ1-1,once,TRBV4-1,ASSQDEGQGMGTEAF
NA,TRBJ1-4,once,TRBV18,ASSPWGRNEKLF
NA,TRBJ1-3,NA,TRBV2,ASLTELGNTIY
TRBD1,TRBJ1-2,NA,TRBV10-1,ASSEPTTGDYGYT
NA,TRBJ2-3,NA,TRBV19,ASNPDPRVDTQY
NA,TRBJ1-1,NA,TRBV7-3,ASSLTGGGTEAF
TRBD1,TRBJ1-3,NA,TRBV30,AWSRDSYSGNTIY
NA,TRBJ1-4,NA,TRBV7-2,ASSPGGPTNEKLF
NA,TRBJ1-6,few,TRBV6-8,ASSSGGDNSPLH
NA,TRBJ2-7,NA,TRBV4-1,ASSHAGPTYEQY
TRBD1,TRBJ1-2,NA,TRBV11-2,ASSPGTGEGYT
NA,TRBJ1-2,NA,TRBV7-9,SSSLALTGSGYT
TRBD1,TRBJ2-1,NA,TRBV11-3,ASSLRQGNEQF
NA,TRBJ1-1,NA,TRBV6-1,ASSESTERAEAF
NA,TRBJ2-3,NA,TRBV11-2,ASSLDGTSTDTQY
TRBD1,TRBJ1-4,NA,TRBV13,ASSLEQGATNEKLF
NA,TRBJ1-2,NA,TRBV7-2,ASSLEGGYGYT